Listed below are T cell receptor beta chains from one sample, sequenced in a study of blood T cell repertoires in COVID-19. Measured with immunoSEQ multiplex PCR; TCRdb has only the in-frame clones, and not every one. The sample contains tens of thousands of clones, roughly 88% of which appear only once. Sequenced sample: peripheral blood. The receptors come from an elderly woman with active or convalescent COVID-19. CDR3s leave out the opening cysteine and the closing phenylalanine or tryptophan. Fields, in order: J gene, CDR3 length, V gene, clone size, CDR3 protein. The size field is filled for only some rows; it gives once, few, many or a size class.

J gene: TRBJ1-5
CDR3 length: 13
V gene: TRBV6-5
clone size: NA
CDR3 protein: ASSYSPDSNQPQH

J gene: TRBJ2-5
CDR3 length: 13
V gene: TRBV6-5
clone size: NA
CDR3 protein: ATIGRRKLQETQY

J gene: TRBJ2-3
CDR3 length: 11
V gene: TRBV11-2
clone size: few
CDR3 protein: ASSLAGSDTQY

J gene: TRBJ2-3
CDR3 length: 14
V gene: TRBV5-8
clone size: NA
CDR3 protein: ASSLVFGVSTDTQY

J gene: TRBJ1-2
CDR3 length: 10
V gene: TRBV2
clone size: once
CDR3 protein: APRPRDYGYT

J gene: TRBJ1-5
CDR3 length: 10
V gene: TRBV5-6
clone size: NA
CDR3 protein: ASSWNQGPQH

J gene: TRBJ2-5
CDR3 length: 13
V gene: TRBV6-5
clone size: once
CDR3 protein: ASTPLGTGPGAQY

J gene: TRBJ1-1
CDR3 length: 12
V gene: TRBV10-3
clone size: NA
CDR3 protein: AIRAPAGNTEAF

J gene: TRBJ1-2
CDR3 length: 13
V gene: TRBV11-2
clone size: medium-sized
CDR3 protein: ASSLVPRWNYGYT

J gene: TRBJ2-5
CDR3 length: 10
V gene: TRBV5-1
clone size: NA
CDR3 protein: ASSYSRETQY

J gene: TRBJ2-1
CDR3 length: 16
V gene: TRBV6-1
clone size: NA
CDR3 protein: ASSDWAWRVRAYDEQF

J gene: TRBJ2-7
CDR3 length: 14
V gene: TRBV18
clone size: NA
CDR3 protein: ASSPRGSGSSYEQY

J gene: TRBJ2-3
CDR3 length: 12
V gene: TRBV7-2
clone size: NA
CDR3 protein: ASSFSHREDTQY

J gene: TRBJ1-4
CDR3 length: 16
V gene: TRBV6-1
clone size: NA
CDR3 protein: ASSEAGGLPATNEKLF

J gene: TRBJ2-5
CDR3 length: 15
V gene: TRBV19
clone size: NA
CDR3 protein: ASSTGTSGSVFETQY

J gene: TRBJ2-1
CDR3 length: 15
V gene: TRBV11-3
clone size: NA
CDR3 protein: ASSLTKTSGNYNEQF

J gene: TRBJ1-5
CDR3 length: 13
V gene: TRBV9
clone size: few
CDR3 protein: ASSSRGLSNQPQH

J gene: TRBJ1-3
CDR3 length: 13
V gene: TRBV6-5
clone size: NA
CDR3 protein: ASSLGGASRYTIY

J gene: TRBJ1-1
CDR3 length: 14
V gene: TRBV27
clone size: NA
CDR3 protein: ASSPINRGWGTEAF

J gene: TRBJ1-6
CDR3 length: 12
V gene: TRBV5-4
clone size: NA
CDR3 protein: ASSRGQANSPLH

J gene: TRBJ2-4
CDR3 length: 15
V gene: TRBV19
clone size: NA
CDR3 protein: ASSIPLGRGAKNIQY

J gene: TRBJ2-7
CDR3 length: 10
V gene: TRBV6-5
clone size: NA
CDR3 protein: ATRLAGGEQY

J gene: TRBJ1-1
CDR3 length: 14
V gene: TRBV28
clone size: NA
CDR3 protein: ASSFIRTALNTEAF

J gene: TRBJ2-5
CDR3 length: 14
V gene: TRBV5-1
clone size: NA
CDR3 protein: ASSQGGLAGVETQY

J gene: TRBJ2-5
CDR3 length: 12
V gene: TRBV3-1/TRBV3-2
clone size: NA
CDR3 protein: ASSQASGRETQY

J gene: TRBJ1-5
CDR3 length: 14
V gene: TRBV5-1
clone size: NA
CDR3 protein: ASSPGGTGLWQPQH

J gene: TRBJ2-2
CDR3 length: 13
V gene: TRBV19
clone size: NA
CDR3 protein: ASSLGGSGTGELF

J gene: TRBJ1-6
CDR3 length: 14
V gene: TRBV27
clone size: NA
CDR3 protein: ASSLAGYRGNSPLH

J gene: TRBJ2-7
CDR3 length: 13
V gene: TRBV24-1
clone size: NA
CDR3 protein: ATSDARDSSYEQY

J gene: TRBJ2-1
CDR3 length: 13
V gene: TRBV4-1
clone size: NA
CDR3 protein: ASSPNSQLYNEQF

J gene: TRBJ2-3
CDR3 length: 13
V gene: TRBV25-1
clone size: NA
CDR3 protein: ASSDSRQFTDTQY

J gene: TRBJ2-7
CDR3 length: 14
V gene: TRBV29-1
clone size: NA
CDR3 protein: SVDGLAGYGSYEQY

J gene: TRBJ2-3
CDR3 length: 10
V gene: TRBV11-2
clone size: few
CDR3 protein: ASSLGGNTQY

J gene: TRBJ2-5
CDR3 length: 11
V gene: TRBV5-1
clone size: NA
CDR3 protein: ASFASLQETQY

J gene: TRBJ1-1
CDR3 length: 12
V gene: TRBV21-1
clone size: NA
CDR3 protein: ASSNESRSAEAF

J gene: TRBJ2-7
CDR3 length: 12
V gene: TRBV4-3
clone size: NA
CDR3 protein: ASSQLVGGIEQY

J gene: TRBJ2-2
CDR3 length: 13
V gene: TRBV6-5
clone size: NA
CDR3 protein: ASSYVQGASGELF

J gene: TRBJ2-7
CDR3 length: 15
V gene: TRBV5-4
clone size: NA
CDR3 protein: ASSSPAGTSGNYEQY

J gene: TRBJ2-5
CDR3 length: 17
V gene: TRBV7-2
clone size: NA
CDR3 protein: ASSTTGPTVAGYQETQY

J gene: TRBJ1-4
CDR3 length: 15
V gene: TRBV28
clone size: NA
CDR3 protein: ASSPDRGGTLNEKLF

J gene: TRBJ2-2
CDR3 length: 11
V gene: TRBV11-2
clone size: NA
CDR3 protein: ASSLDQAGELF

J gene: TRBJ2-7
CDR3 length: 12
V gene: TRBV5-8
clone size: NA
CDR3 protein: ASSLLGGNYEQY

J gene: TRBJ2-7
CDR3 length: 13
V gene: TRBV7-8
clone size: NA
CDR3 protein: ASSPVGTSGYEQY

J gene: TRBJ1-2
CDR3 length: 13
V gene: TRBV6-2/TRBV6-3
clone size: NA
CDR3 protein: ASSYFTVANYGYT

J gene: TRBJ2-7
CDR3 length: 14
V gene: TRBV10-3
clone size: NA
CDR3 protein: AISEGGQGALYEQY

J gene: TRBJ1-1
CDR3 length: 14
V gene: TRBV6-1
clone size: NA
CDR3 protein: ASSEIVVWARTEAF

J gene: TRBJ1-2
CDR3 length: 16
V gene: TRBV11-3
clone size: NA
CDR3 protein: ASSSSSKRDTFNYGYT

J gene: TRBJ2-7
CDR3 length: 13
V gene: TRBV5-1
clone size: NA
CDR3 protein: ASSLWYAGDYEQY

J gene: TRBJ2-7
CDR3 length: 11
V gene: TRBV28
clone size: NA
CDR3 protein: ASSLTGQGEQY

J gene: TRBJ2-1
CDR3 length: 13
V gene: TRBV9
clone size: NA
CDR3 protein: ASRPGQGSYNEQF

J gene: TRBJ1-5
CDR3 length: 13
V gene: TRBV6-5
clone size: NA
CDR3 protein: ATNDGGSGNQPQH

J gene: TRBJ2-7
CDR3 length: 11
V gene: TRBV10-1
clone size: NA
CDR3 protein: ASSGPGAYEQY

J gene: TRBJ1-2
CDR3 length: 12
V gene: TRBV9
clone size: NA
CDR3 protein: ASSATPRRGGYT